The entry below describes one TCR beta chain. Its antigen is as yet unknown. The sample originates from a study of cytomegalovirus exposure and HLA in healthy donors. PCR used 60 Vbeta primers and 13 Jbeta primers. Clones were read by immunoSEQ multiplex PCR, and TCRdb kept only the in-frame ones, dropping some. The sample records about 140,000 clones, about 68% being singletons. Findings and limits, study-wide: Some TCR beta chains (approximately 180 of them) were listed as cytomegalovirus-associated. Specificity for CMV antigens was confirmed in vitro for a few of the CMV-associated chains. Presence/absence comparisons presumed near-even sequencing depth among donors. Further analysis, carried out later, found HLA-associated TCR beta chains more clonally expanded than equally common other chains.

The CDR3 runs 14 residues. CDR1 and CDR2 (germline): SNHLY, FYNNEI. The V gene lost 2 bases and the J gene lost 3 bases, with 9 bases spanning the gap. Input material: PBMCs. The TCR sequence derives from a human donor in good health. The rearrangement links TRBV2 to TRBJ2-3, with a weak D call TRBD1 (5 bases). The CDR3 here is CASSEIGVTDTQYF. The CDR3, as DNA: TGTGCCAGCAGTGAAATAGGGGTGACAGATACGCAGTATTTT.